This is a list of T cell receptor beta chains from one sample in a study of T cells in narcolepsy. The protocol was immunoSEQ multiplex PCR, while the TCRdb copy is restricted to in-frame clones and leaves out a portion. The sample contains tens of thousands of clones, around 90% of which appear only once. Material: CD45RA- memory CD4+ T cells from PBMCs. These receptors all stem from a human donor with narcolepsy. Each CDR3 is given with its conserved first and last residue. The D gene is left open where the match is weak. Only some rows state a clone size, as once, few, many or a class for expanded clones.

clone size,D gene,V gene,J gene,CDR3 protein,CDR3 DNA
-,TRBD1,TRBV2,TRBJ1-5,CASSERQGLRQPQHF,TGTGCCAGCAGTGAAAGACAGGGGCTCCGGCAGCCCCAGCATTTT
-,TRBD2,TRBV7-2,TRBJ2-7,CASSLKASGSREQYF,TGTGCCAGCAGCTTAAAGGCTAGCGGTAGTAGGGAGCAGTACTTC
-,-,TRBV19,TRBJ1-1,CASSVTGGGNTEAFF,TGTGCCAGTAGTGTCACCGGGGGCGGAAACACTGAAGCTTTCTTT
-,TRBD1,TRBV7-3,TRBJ2-5,CASSLTRDSQETQYF,TGTGCCAGCAGCTTAACCCGGGACAGCCAAGAGACCCAGTACTTC
-,TRBD1,TRBV29-1,TRBJ2-7,CSVEQGQGILSEQYF,TGCAGCGTTGAACAGGGACAGGGGATACTTAGCGAGCAGTACTTC
-,-,TRBV6-1,TRBJ1-5,CASRGNQPQHF,TGTGCCAGCAGAGGGAATCAGCCCCAGCATTTT
-,-,TRBV6-5,TRBJ2-1,CASSRSDNEQFF,TGTGCCAGCAGTCGGTCGGACAATGAGCAGTTCTTC
-,-,TRBV29-1,TRBJ2-5,CSSVPDSSGTQYF,TGCAGCTCCGTACCTGACAGCTCCGGGACCCAGTACTTC
-,TRBD2,TRBV12-5,TRBJ2-3,CASGTSGGGDTQYF,TGTGCTAGTGGAACTAGCGGGGGGGGAGATACGCAGTATTTT
-,-,TRBV6-1,TRBJ2-4,CASSEGQANIQYF,TGTGCCAGCAGTGAAGGCCAGGCAAACATTCAGTACTTC
-,-,TRBV6-1,TRBJ1-5,CASSEGLGGPQHF,TGTGCCAGCAGTGAAGGCTTGGGGGGGCCCCAGCATTTT
-,TRBD1,TRBV5-1,TRBJ2-5,CASSLAGARTGGFETQYF,TGCGCCAGCAGCTTGGCAGGCGCTAGGACAGGGGGCTTCGAGACCCAGTACTTC
-,-,TRBV5-4,TRBJ1-2,CASSLGERGAHGYTF,TGTGCCAGCAGCCTCGGTGAGAGGGGCGCCCATGGCTACACCTTC
once,-,TRBV9,TRBJ2-6,CASSVGGAGANVLTF,TGTGCCAGCAGCGTAGGGGGGGCTGGGGCCAACGTCCTGACTTTC
-,-,TRBV28,TRBJ1-3,CASTTGRGTGNTIYF,TGTGCCAGCACCACTGGCAGGGGAACTGGAAACACCATATATTTT
once,-,TRBV19,TRBJ2-5,CASTDQETQYF,TGTGCCAGTACGGACCAAGAGACCCAGTACTTC
-,TRBD1,TRBV5-6,TRBJ2-5,CASSSTGGIETQYF,TGTGCCAGCAGCTCAACAGGGGGCATAGAGACCCAGTACTTC
once,TRBD1,TRBV7-3,TRBJ2-5,CASSLGDSSRETQYF,TGTGCCAGCAGCTTAGGGGACAGCTCGCGAGAGACCCAGTACTTC
-,-,TRBV19,TRBJ2-3,CASSSPRAGGDTQYF,TGTGCCAGTAGTTCCCCCCGGGCCGGAGGTGATACGCAGTATTTT
-,TRBD2,TRBV4-2,TRBJ2-7,CASSQDRLAGAFYEQYF,TGTGCCAGCAGCCAAGATCGCCTAGCGGGGGCCTTCTACGAGCAGTACTTC
once,-,TRBV28,TRBJ2-3,CASSPPAGGTDTQYF,TGTGCCAGCAGTCCCCCTGCGGGCGGCACAGATACGCAGTATTTT
-,-,TRBV5-1,TRBJ2-3,CASSGWTSSTDTQYF,TGCGCCAGCAGCGGGTGGACATCCAGCACAGATACGCAGTATTTT
-,TRBD2,TRBV29-1,TRBJ2-1,CSDPRTSRVNGQFF,TGCAGCGATCCCCGGACTAGTAGGGTCAATGGGCAGTTCTTC
-,TRBD2,TRBV5-1,TRBJ2-7,CASSPQLAGAYEQYF,TGCGCCAGCAGTCCCCAACTAGCGGGGGCCTACGAGCAGTACTTC